The clone carrying this T cell receptor beta chain was counted a few times. Its antigen is currently unknown. This entry belongs to a study of post-analysis software for immune sequencing data. Overall study context: The disease courses covered relapsing-remitting, secondary progressive and progressive-relapsing multiple sclerosis.

Germline loops: CDR1 MNHEY, CDR2 SMNVEV (reference sequence). V was trimmed by 2 bases and J by 4 bases, leaving 12 bases between them. The CDR3 has 15 residues. Unique molecular identifiers were present in the TCR beta cDNA libraries. A population of 1 to 10 million T cells gave rise to about half a million cDNA molecules. A single record per CDR3 protein comes from TCRdb applying MiXCR to the PCR reads. The repertoire includes some 160,000 distinct CDR3 sequences, 36% of them detected once, and 28% sits in the top ten. Study outcomes and limitations: A significant reduction in normalized Chao1 diversity was observed in multiple sclerosis patients versus controls. In patients, five TRBV segments were more frequent than in controls, with TRBV5-6, TRBV5-1 and TRBV20-1 among them.

Sequenced here: blood, sampled after autologous hematopoietic stem cell transplantation. The genes are TRBV27 and TRBJ2-1; tentatively, D is TRBD2 (6 bases). The origin of this receptor is a girl aged 5-17 years with multiple sclerosis. The DNA for the CDR3 is TGTGCCAGCAGTTTACGTACTAGCATGTACAATGAGCAGTTCTTC. Translating gives CASSLRTSMYNEQFF.